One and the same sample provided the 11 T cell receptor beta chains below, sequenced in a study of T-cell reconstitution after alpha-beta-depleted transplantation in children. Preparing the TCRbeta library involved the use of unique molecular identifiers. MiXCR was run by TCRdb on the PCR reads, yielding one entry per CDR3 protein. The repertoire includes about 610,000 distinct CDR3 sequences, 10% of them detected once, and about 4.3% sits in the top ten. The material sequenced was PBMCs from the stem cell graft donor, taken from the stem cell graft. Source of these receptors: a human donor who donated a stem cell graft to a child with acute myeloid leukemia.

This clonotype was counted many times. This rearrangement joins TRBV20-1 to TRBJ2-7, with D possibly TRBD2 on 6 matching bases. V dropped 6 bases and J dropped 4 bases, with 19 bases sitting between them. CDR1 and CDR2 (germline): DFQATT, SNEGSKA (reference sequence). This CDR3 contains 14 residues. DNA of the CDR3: TGCAGTGCCCCTAGTATGGGGGGAATGTACGAGCAGTACTTC. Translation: CSAPSMGGMYEQYF.

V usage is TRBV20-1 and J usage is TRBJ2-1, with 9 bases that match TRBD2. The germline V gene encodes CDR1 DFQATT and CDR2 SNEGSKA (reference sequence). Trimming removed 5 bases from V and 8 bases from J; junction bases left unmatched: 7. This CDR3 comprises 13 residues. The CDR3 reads CSAGPRTSDEQFF. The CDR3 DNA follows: TGCAGTGCTGGCCCAAGGACTAGCGATGAGCAGTTCTTC.

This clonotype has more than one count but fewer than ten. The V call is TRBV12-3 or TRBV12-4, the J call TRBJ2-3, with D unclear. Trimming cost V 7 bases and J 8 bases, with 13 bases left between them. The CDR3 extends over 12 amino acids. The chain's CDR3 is CASTPKGVTQYF. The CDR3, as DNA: TGTGCCAGCACCCCAAAGGGCGTTACGCAGTATTTT.

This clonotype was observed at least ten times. In DNA, the CDR3 is TGCAGTGCTAGAGTTCGGGGAGGGGGACTCCAAGAGACCCAGTACTTC. Translation gives CSARVRGGGLQETQYF. This chain joins TRBV20-1 and TRBJ2-5; D may be TRBD2 (7 bases). V gave up 1 base and J gave up 1 base, with 16 bases separating them. This CDR3 is built from 16 residues. Germline-derived CDR1 and CDR2 are DFQATT and SNEGSKA (reference sequence).

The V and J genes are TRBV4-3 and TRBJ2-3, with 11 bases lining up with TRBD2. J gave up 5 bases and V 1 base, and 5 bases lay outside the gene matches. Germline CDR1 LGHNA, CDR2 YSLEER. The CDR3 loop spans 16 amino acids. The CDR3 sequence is CASSQVLAGGEDTQYF. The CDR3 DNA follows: TGCGCCAGCAGCCAAGTGCTAGCGGGAGGTGAAGATACGCAGTATTTT.

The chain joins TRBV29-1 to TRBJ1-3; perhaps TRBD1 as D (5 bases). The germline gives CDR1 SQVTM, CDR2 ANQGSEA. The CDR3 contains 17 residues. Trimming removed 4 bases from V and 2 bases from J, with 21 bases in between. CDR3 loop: CSVGGGIPKGPGNTIYF. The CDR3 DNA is TGCAGCGTTGGGGGGGGGATCCCAAAAGGGCCTGGAAACACCATATATTTT. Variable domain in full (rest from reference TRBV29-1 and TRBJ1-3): SAVISQKPSRDICQRGTSLTIQCQVDSQVTMMFWYRQQPGQSLTLIATANQGSEATYESGFVIDKFPISRPNLTFSTLTVSNMSPEDSSIYLCSVGGGIPKGPGNTIYFGEGSWLTVV.

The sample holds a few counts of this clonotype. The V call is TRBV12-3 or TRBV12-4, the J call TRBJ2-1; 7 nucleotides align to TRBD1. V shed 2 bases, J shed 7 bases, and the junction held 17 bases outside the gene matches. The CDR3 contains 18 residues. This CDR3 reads CASSLPGQPPGPGNEQFF. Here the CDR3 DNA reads TGTGCCAGCAGTTTACCGGGACAGCCACCGGGGCCTGGGAATGAGCAGTTCTTC.

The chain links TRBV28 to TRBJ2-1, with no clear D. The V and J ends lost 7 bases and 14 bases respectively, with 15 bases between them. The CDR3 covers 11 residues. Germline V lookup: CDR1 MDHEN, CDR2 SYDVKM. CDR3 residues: CASILLGQEFF. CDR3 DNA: TGTGCCAGCATCCTACTCGGCCAAGAGTTCTTC.

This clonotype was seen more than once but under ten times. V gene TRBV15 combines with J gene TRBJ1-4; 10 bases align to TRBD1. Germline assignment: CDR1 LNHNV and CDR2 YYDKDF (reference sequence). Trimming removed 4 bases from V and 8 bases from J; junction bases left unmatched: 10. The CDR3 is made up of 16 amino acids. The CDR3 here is CATSNPPGQGWEKLFF. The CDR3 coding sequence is TGTGCCACCAGCAATCCACCGGGACAGGGGTGGGAAAAACTGTTTTTT.

The CDR3 DNA reads as TGCAGTGCGGGGGGGGACAGTGGGTACTTC. Residues: CSAGGDSGYF. This chain connects TRBV20-1 to TRBJ2-7; the D gene could be TRBD1 or TRBD2 (7 bases each). The ends were cut back, 6 bases at V and 12 bases at J, with 15 bases in the middle. Germline V gene data show CDR1 as DFQATT and CDR2 as SNEGSKA (reference sequence). The CDR3 covers 10 residues.

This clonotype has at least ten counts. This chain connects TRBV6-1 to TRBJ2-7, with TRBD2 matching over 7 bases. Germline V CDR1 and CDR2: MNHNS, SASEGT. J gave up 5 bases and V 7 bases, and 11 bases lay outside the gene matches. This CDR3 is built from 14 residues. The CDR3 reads CASIYGGSGDEQYF. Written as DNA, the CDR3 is TGTGCCAGCATCTATGGGGGGAGCGGGGACGAGCAGTACTTC.